Following are 27 T cell receptor beta chains from one sample sequenced in a study of T cell clonotyping in hematopoietic cell transplantation (dated by TCRdb to the early 2020s). The sample's time point, from its label and the paper: 100 days after allo-HCT. The receptor library was made with the immunoSEQ multiplex PCR assay. In TCRdb, the immuneACCESS table is reduced to in-frame sequences with V and J assigned. These tables do not hold every clone; where another copy was compared, an unresolved V gene accounts for under half, and the others remain unexplained. Within this sample are roughly 29,000 clones, with around nine tenths of them counted one time only. The ten largest clones capture about 10% of the sample. The sample here was PBMCs, taken 100 days after allogeneic stem cell transplant. These receptors were obtained from a female patient in her fifties who had an allogeneic stem cell transplant from a related donor, so the T cells may come from the graft donor. Some clones in this sample may be carry-over from other donors' samples.

The rearrangement joins TRBV5-4 to TRBJ1-3, with 7 bases identical to TRBD1. The CDR3 sequence is 14 residues long. V lost 1 base and J lost 3; bases outside the gene matches: 1. Germline loops: CDR1 SGHNT, CDR2 YYREEE (reference sequence). CDR3 DNA: TGTGCCAGCAGCTTGCCAGGGGGTGGAAACACCATATATTTT. Translated, it gives CASSLPGGGNTIYF.

Only one count was recorded for this clone. This CDR3 is CASSLAAGSNTGELFF. For the CDR3, the DNA is TGTGCCAGCAGCTTAGCGGCGGGGTCGAACACCGGGGAGCTGTTTTTT. The genes are TRBV7-2 and TRBJ2-2; D is possibly TRBD2 (6 bases). Germline values: CDR1 SGHTA, CDR2 FQGNSA. Trimming took 0 bases from V and 0 from J, leaving 8 bases between them. This CDR3 has 16 amino acids.

This sequence joins TRBV19 and TRBJ2-3; D gene unclear. V gave up 5 bases and J gave up 4 bases, with 7 bases separating them. Looked up from germline, CDR1 is LNHDA and CDR2 is SQIVND (reference sequence). The CDR3 is 12 residues long. CDR3 loop: CASSSFADTQYF. CDR3 nucleotides: TGTGCCAGTAGTTCCTTTGCAGATACGCAGTATTTT.

This clone was recorded only once. The rearrangement joins TRBV4-1 to TRBJ2-7, with D possibly being TRBD1 (5 bases). The germline V gene has CDR1 MGHRA and CDR2 YSYEKL. Trimming removed 3 bases at V and 6 bases at J, with 15 bases between. The length of the CDR3 is 14 residues. This CDR3 reads CASSHPTRQPEQYF. The CDR3 DNA follows: TGCGCCAGCAGCCACCCCACCCGACAGCCCGAGCAGTACTTC.

The chain's CDR3 is CAWSLYNEQFF. In nucleotides, the CDR3 is TGTGCCTGGAGTCTATACAATGAGCAGTTCTTC. The V call is TRBV30, the J call TRBJ2-1; D remains unclear. With 2 bases removed from V and 4 bases from J, the gap between germline ends came to 3 bases. Per the germline V gene, CDR1 is GTSNPN and CDR2 is SVGIG (reference sequence). The CDR3 loop spans 11 amino acids.

The gene calls are TRBV10-3 and TRBJ1-1; tentatively, D is TRBD1 (5 bases). The germline CDR1 and CDR2 sequences are ENHRY and SYGVKD. The CDR3 extends over 14 amino acids. V was clipped by 6 bases and J by 0 bases, with 11 bases between them. The CDR3: CAIRGETLNTEAFF. CDR3 in DNA: TGTGCCATCAGGGGGGAGACCTTGAACACTGAAGCTTTCTTT.

The CDR3 DNA is TGTGCCAGCAGTACGCCATTCTATGGCTACACCTTC. It translates to CASSTPFYGYTF. V usage is TRBV6-5 and J usage is TRBJ1-2; D not resolved. CDR1 and CDR2 (germline): MNHEY, SVGAGI. The CDR3 consists of 12 residues. V lost 5 bases, J lost 4 bases, and 8 bases lay in between.

This chain joins TRBV18 and TRBJ1-3; D is unclear. CDR1 is KGHSH, CDR2 LQKENI, per germline. V lost 2 bases and J lost 3, with 11 bases in between. This CDR3 has 15 residues. CDR3 residues: CASSPEDVFGNTIYF. CDR3 sequence (DNA): TGTGCCAGCTCACCAGAAGACGTTTTTGGAAACACCATATATTTT.

The chain employs TRBV7-9 and TRBJ1-4, with D possibly matching TRBD1 (6 bases). The CDR3 length is 15 residues. The germline V gene encodes CDR1 SEHNR and CDR2 FQNEAQ (reference sequence). The V gene lost 8 bases and the J gene lost 2 bases, with 15 bases spanning the gap. CDR3 sequence reads: CASLDGGRTNEKLFF. CDR3 in DNA: TGTGCCAGCCTCGACGGGGGGCGGACTAATGAAAAACTGTTTTTT.

This clone was observed once. A junction boundary mismatches the germline segment, possibly from a read error. The chain uses TRBV6-5 and TRBJ2-1, with 11 nucleotides matching TRBD2. This CDR3 is built from 15 residues. CDR1 is MNHEY and CDR2 is SVGAGI in the germline V gene. DNA for the CDR3: TGTGCCAGCAGTTACGGGACTAGCGGCGACAATGAGCGGTTCTTC. Its protein is CASSYGTSGDNERFF.

This rearrangement joins TRBV6-5 to TRBJ1-5; no firm D call. V lost 6 bases and J 3 bases, leaving 6 bases between the germline ends. Germline CDR1 MNHEY, CDR2 SVGAGI. The CDR3 loop spans 12 amino acids. As DNA, the CDR3 is TGTGCCAGCAGGAATGCCAATCAGCCCCAGCATTTT. Protein product: CASRNANQPQHF.

The gene calls are TRBV7-3 and TRBJ1-4; tentative D call: TRBD1 (6 bases). This CDR3 is built from 13 residues. Per the germline V gene, CDR1 is SGHTA and CDR2 is FQGTGA. The CDR3 DNA sequence: TGTGACCCTACCCCTCTGGGGGGGCAGGGACTGTTTTTT. This codes for CDPTPLGGQGLFF.

The chain uses TRBV2 and TRBJ2-2; a weak D match, TRBD1 (5 bases). The CDR3 has 14 residues. The germline V gene has CDR1 SNHLY and CDR2 FYNNEI. Deletions cut 1 base from V and 6 bases from J, with 9 bases between. The CDR3 here is CASSEETVAGELFF. In DNA form, the CDR3 reads TGTGCCAGCAGTGAAGAGACAGTGGCCGGGGAGCTGTTTTTT.

This rearrangement joins TRBV7-9 to TRBJ1-1; the D gene is possibly TRBD1 (5 bases). Germline CDR1 and CDR2: SEHNR and FQNEAQ (reference sequence). The germline V and J ends were trimmed by 1 base and 2 bases, with 14 bases remaining between them. This CDR3 is built from 16 residues. This CDR3 is CASSLGGLGHNTEAFF. The CDR3 nucleotides read TGTGCCAGCAGCTTAGGGGGGTTGGGCCACAACACTGAAGCTTTCTTT.

This chain uses TRBV5-6 with TRBJ2-7, with 8 bases identical to TRBD2. Germline CDR1 and CDR2: SGHDT and YYEEEE. The CDR3 loop spans 14 amino acids. The V gene end was trimmed by 4 bases and the J gene end by 3 bases; junction bases not matched to a gene: 6. CDR3 nucleotide sequence: TGTGCCAGCAGCCATCCGGGACTAGTCTACGAGCAGTACTTC. Protein product: CASSHPGLVYEQYF.

CDR3 coding DNA: TGCGCCAGCAGCCAAGATACCCACGGGGGCTACACCTTC. It is translated as CASSQDTHGGYTF. V usage is TRBV4-3 and J usage is TRBJ1-2; D remains unclear. The CDR3 contains 13 residues. V was clipped by 0 bases and J by 8 bases, with 10 bases between them. Germline CDR1 LGHNA, CDR2 YSLEER.

The chain is built from TRBV2 and TRBJ2-7; D is unresolved. Germline assignment: CDR1 SNHLY and CDR2 FYNNEI. The CDR3 has 12 residues. The V end lost 5 bases, the J end lost 6 bases, and 11 bases lay between the germline ends. CDR3 nucleotides: TGTGCCAGCAGTATTGTCTTATTCGAGCAGTACTTC. Translated: CASSIVLFEQYF. The full variable domain, completed using reference TRBV2 and TRBJ2-7, is EPEVTQTPSHQVTQMGQEVILRCVPISNHLYFYWYRQILGQKVEFLVSFYNNEISEKSEIFDDQFSVERPDGSNFTLKIRSTKLEDSAMYFCASSIVLFEQYFGPGTRLTVT.

The rearrangement joins TRBV19 to TRBJ2-3; D gene uncertain. V was cut by 5 bases and J by 4 bases, with 13 bases left in between. Germline V gene data show CDR1 as LNHDA and CDR2 as SQIVND (reference sequence). The CDR3 totals 14 residues. The CDR3 DNA is TGTGCCAGTAGTGTCCGGAGTCCTGCAGATACGCAGTATTTT. This sequence encodes CASSVRSPADTQYF.

The chain carries TRBV30 and TRBJ1-1, with D possibly matching TRBD1 (6 bases). Germline loops: CDR1 GTSNPN, CDR2 SVGIG (reference sequence). V was cut by 0 bases and J by 4 bases, with 12 bases left in between. This CDR3 has 14 residues. The CDR3 reads CAWSVLGRGTEAFF. CDR3 nucleotide sequence: TGTGCCTGGAGTGTATTAGGCAGGGGCACTGAAGCTTTCTTT.

This chain uses TRBV9 with TRBJ2-2; tentatively, D is TRBD1 (6 bases). This CDR3 is 15 amino acids long. Germline V gene lookup returns CDR1 SGDLS and CDR2 YYNGEE. Trimming removed 9 bases at V and 0 bases at J, with 15 bases between. CDR3 amino acids: CATSGGTTNTGELFF. CDR3 bases: TGTGCCACCTCGGGTGGGACAACGAACACCGGGGAGCTGTTTTTT.

The V and J genes are TRBV29-1 and TRBJ1-5; 7 bases map to TRBD1. J gave up 7 bases and V 6 bases, and 9 bases lay outside the gene matches. The length of the CDR3 is 13 residues. Germline V gene lookup returns CDR1 SQVTM and CDR2 ANQGSEA. The DNA of the CDR3 is TGCAGCGTACGCGAGGGGGCTGGACAGCCCCAGCATTTT. This encodes CSVREGAGQPQHF.

V and J are TRBV10-3 and TRBJ1-4; 11 bases match TRBD1. Germline CDR1 reads ENHRY; CDR2 reads SYGVKD. CDR3 length: 16 residues. After removal of 4 bases from V and 1 base from J, the junction contained 2 bases not matched to a gene. This CDR3 reads CAISGTGGGTNEKLFF. Written as DNA, the CDR3 is TGTGCCATCAGTGGGACAGGGGGCGGAACTAATGAAAAACTGTTTTTT.

The gene calls are TRBV7-2 and TRBJ1-5, with TRBD1 matching 10 bases. V shed 5 bases and J 7 bases; nucleotides not matched to a gene: 11. CDR3 size: 16 residues. In germline, CDR1 is SGHTA, CDR2 FQGNSA. CDR3: CASSTRETGGYQPQHF. CDR3 DNA: TGTGCCAGCAGCACTCGCGAGACAGGGGGCTACCAGCCCCAGCATTTT.

J is TRBJ1-6 and V is TRBV19; TRBD1 is a possible D gene (5 bases). Germline lookup yields CDR1 LNHDA and CDR2 SQIVND (reference sequence). This CDR3 comprises 13 residues. Trimming removed 5 bases at V and 9 bases at J, with 11 bases between. The CDR3 loop is CASSPQGSSPLHF. In nucleotides, the CDR3 is TGTGCCAGTAGTCCCCAGGGATCTTCACCCCTCCACTTT.

This clone was seen more than once but under ten times. V usage is TRBV10-3 and J usage is TRBJ2-7; the match to TRBD1 covers 7 bases. This CDR3 spans 17 amino acids. CDR1 ENHRY and CDR2 SYGVKD come from the germline V gene. The J segment lost 2 bases and the V segment lost 10 bases, leaving 20 bases of the junction unmatched. CDR3 protein: CATKPGGQSTPAYEQYF. CDR3 DNA sequence: TGTGCCACCAAACCAGGGGGACAGTCAACCCCCGCCTACGAGCAGTACTTC.

This rearrangement joins TRBV7-6 to TRBJ2-5, with D tentatively TRBD2 (6 bases). The germline gives CDR1 SGHVS, CDR2 FNYEAQ. Trimming removed 5 bases from V and 4 bases from J, with 11 bases in between. The length of the CDR3 is 13 residues. Here the CDR3 reads CASSREPVETQYF. In DNA, the CDR3 is TGTGCCAGCAGCCGGGAGCCGGTAGAGACCCAGTACTTC.

This chain links TRBV2 with TRBJ2-2; possible D gene TRBD2, 5 bases. CDR3 length: 16 residues. Germline V gene sequence: CDR1 SNHLY, CDR2 FYNNEI. V lost 4 bases and J lost 6, with 18 bases in between. DNA for the CDR3: TGTGCCAGCAGTGCCCTCCCGGGATGGGGTGCCGGGGAGCTGTTTTTT. Amino acid sequence: CASSALPGWGAGELFF.